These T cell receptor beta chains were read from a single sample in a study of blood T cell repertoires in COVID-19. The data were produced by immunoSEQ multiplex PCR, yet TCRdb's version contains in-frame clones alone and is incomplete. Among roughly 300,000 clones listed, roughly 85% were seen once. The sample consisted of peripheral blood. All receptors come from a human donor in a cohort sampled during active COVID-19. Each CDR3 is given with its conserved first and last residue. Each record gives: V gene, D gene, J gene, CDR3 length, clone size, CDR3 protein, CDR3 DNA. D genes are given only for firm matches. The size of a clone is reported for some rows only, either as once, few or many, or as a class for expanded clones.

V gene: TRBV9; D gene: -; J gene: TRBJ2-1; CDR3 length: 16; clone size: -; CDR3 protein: CASSVGGRSSYNEQFF; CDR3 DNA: TGTGCCAGCAGCGTAGGGGGCAGGAGCTCCTACAATGAGCAGTTCTTC
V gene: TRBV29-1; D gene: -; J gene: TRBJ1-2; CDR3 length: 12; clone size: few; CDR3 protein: CSVTDLNYGYTF; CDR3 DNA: TGCAGCGTGACAGACCTTAACTATGGCTACACCTTC
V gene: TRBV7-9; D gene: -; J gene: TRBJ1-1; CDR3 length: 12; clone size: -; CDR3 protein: CASSLEPGIAFF; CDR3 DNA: TGTGCCAGCAGCTTAGAACCAGGTATAGCTTTCTTT
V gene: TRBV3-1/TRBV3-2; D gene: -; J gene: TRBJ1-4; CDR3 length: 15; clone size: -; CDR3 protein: CASRPSQGSVEKLFF; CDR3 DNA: TGTGCCAGCAGACCAAGTCAGGGATCAGTTGAAAAACTGTTTTTT
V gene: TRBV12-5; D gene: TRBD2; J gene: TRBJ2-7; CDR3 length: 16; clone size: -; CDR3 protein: CASGLLAGGPGYEQYF; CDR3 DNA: TGTGCTAGTGGTTTGCTAGCGGGGGGGCCTGGATACGAGCAGTACTTC
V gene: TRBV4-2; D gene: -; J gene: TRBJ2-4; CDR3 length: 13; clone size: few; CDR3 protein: CARRTGQGNIQYF; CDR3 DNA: TGTGCCAGAAGAACAGGGCAGGGGAACATTCAGTACTTC
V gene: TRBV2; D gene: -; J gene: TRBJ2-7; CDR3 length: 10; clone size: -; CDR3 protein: CASISYEQYF; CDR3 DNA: TGTGCCAGTATCAGCTACGAGCAGTACTTC
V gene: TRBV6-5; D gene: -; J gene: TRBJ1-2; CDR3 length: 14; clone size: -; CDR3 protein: CASRPVQGSYGYTF; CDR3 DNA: TGTGCCAGCAGACCCGTACAGGGTAGCTATGGCTACACCTTC
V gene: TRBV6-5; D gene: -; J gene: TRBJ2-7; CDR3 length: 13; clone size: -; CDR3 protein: CASSTPDNYEQYF; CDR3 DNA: TGTGCCAGCAGTACCCCGGACAACTACGAGCAGTACTTC
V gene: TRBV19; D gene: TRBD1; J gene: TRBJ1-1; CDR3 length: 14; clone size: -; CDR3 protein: CASSQGGLNTEAFF; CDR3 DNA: TGTGCCAGTAGCCAGGGGGGACTGAACACTGAAGCTTTCTTT
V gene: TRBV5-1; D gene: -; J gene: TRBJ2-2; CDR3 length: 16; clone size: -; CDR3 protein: CASSLESLPNTGELFF; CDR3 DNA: TGCGCCAGCAGCTTGGAGTCACTACCGAACACCGGGGAGCTGTTTTTT
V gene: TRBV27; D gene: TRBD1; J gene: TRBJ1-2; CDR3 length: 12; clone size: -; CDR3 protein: CASGTAIYGYTF; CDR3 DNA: TGTGCCAGTGGGACAGCAATCTATGGCTACACCTTC
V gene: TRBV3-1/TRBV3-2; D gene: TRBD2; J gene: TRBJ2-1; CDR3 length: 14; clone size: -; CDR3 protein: CASTGQRGFGEQFF; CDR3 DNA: TGTGCCAGCACGGGTCAGCGGGGGTTTGGTGAGCAGTTCTTC
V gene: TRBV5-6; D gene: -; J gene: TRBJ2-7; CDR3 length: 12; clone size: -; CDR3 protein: CASSLASYEQYF; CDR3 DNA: TGTGCCAGCAGCTTGGCGAGCTACGAGCAGTACTTC
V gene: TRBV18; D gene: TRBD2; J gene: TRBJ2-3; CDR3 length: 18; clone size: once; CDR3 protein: CASSNSRPSGGITDTQYF; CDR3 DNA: TGTGCCAGCTCAAATTCACGGCCTAGCGGGGGGATCACAGATACGCAGTATTTT
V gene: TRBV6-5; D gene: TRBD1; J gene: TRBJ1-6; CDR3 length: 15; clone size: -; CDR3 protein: CASSYRDRGNSPLHF; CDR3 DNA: TGTGCCAGCAGTTATCGGGACAGGGGAAATTCACCCCTCCACTTT
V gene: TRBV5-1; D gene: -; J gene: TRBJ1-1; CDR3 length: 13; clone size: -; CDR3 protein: CASSFRGNTEAFF; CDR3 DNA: TGCGCCAGCAGCTTCCGGGGAAACACTGAAGCTTTCTTT
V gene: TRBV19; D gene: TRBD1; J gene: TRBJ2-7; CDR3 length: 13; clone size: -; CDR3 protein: CASGDRGAYEQYF; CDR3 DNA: TGTGCCAGTGGAGACAGGGGGGCCTACGAGCAGTACTTC
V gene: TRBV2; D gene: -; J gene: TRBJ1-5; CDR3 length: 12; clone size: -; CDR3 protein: CASNSPNQPQHF; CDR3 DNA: TGTGCCAGCAACTCCCCCAATCAGCCCCAGCATTTT
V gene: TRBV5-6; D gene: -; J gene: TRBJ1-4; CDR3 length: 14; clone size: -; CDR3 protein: CASSYRRRGEKLFF; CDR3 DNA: TGTGCCAGCAGCTACCGGCGACGGGGGGAAAAACTGTTTTTT
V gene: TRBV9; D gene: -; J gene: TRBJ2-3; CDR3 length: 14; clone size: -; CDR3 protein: CASSVGPSTDTQYF; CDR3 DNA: TGTGCCAGCAGCGTGGGGCCTTCCACAGATACGCAGTATTTT
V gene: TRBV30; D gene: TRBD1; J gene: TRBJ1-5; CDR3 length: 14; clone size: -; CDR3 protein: CAWSPTRGPQPQHF; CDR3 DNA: TGTGCCTGGAGTCCAACTAGGGGGCCTCAGCCCCAGCATTTT
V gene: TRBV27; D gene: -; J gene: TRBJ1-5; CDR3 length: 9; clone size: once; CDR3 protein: CASGRPQHF; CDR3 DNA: TGTGCCAGCGGTAGGCCCCAGCATTTT
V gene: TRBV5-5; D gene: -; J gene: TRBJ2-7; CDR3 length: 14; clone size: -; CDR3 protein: CASSSAGDPYEQYF; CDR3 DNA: TGTGCCAGCAGCTCCGCAGGGGACCCCTACGAGCAGTACTTC
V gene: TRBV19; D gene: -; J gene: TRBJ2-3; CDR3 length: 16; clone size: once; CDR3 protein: CASSIAGGLGTDTQYF; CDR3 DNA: TGTGCCAGTAGTATAGCGGGGGGCCTCGGTACAGATACGCAGTATTTT
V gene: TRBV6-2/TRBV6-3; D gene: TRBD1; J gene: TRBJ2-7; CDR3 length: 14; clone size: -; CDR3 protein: CASSSNRGFYEQYF; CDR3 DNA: TGTGCCAGCAGTTCAAACAGGGGTTTCTACGAGCAGTACTTC
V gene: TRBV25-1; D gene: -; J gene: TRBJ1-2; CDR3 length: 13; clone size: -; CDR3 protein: CASSEGSRGGYTF; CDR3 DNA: TGTGCCAGCAGTGAAGGTAGCAGGGGCGGCTACACCTTC
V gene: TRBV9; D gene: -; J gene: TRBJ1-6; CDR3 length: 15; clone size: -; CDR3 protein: CASSGSQANHSPLHF; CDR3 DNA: TGTGCCAGCAGCGGATCTCAGGCAAACCATTCACCCCTCCACTTT
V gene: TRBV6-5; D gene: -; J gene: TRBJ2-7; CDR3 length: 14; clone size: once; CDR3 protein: CASSTTGINYEQYF; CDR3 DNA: TGTGCCAGCAGTACGACTGGAATAAACTACGAGCAGTACTTC
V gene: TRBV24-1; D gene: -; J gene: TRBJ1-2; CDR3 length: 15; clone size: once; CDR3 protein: CATSDSIGGVGGYTF; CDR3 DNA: TGTGCCACCAGTGATTCCATCGGCGGGGTAGGGGGCTACACCTTC
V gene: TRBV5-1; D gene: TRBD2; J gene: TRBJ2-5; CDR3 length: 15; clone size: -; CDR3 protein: CASSLLAGPQETQYF; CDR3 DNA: TGCGCCAGCAGCTTGCTAGCGGGACCCCAAGAGACCCAGTACTTC
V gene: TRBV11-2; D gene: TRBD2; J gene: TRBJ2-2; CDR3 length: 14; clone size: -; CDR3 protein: CASSSRGEGGELFF; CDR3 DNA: TGTGCCAGCAGCTCCCGGGGGGAGGGCGGGGAGCTGTTTTTT
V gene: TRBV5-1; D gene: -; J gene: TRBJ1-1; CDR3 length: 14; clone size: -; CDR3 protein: CASSSQDMNTEAFF; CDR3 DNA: TGCGCCAGCAGCTCACAGGATATGAACACTGAAGCTTTCTTT
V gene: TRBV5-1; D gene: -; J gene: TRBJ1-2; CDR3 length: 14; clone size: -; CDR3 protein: CASSLAVSNYGYTF; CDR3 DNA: TGCGCCAGCAGCTTGGCTGTTTCGAACTATGGCTACACCTTC
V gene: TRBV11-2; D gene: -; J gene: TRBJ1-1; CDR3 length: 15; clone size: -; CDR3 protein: CASSSWGVGTTEAFF; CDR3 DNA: TGTGCCAGCAGCTCCTGGGGGGTTGGGACCACTGAAGCTTTCTTT
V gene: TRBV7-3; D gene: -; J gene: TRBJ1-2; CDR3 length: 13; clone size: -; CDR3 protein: CASSSRHGYGYTF; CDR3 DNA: TGTGCCAGCAGCTCGAGACACGGCTATGGCTACACCTTC
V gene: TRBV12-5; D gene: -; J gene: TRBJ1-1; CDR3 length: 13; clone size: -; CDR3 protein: CASGSFGQRGAFF; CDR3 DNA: TGTGCTAGTGGGTCATTTGGACAGAGGGGAGCTTTCTTT
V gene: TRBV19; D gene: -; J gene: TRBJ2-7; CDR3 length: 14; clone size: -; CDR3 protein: CASSMASVAYEQYF; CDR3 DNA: TGTGCCAGTAGTATGGCCAGTGTGGCCTACGAGCAGTACTTC
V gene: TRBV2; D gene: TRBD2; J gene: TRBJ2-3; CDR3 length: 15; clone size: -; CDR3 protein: CATRTSGGDSDTQYF; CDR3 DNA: TGTGCCACCAGGACTAGCGGGGGGGATTCAGATACGCAGTATTTT
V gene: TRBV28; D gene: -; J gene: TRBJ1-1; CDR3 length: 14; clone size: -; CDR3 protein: CASSSYRSDTEAFF; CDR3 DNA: TGTGCCAGCAGTTCTTACCGGAGTGACACTGAAGCTTTCTTT
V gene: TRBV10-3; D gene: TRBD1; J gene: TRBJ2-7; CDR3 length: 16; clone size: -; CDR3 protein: CAISEGDRGLSYEQYF; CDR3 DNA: TGTGCCATCAGTGAGGGGGACAGGGGACTCTCCTACGAGCAGTACTTC
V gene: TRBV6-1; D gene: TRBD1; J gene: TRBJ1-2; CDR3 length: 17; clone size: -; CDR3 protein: CASSEAKIKRGPGGYTF; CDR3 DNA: TGTGCCAGCAGTGAAGCGAAAATAAAAAGGGGGCCAGGGGGCTACACCTTC
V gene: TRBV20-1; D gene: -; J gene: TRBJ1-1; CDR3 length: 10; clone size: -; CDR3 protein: CSARDREAFF; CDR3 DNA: TGCAGTGCTAGAGACCGTGAAGCTTTCTTT
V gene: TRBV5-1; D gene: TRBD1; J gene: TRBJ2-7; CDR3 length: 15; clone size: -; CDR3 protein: CASSLARDSPYEQYF; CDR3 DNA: TGCGCCAGCAGCTTGGCCCGGGACAGCCCCTACGAGCAGTACTTC
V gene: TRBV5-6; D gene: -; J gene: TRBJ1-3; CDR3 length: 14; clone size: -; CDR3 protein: CASSFGGEGNTIYF; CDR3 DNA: TGTGCCAGCAGCTTTGGGGGGGAAGGAAACACCATATATTTT
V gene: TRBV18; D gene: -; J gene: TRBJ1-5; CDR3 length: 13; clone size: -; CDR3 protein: CASSRQKNQPQHF; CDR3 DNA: TGTGCCAGCTCACGACAAAAGAATCAGCCCCAGCATTTT
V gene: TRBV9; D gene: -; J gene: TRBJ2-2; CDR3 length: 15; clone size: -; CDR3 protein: CASSVILPNTGELFF; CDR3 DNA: TGTGCCAGCAGCGTAATCCTCCCGAACACCGGGGAGCTGTTTTTT
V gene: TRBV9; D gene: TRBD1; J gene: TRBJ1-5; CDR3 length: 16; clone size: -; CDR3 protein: CASSPRDSASNQPQHF; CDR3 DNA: TGTGCCAGCAGCCCAAGGGACAGTGCTAGCAATCAGCCCCAGCATTTT
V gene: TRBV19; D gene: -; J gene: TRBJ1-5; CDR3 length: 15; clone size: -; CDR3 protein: CASSIDGGSYQPQHF; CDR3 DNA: TGTGCCAGTAGTATAGATGGGGGGTCGTATCAGCCCCAGCATTTT
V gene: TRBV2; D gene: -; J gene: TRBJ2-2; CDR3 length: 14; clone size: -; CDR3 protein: CASRQGFSTGELFF; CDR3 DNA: TGTGCCAGCAGGCAGGGCTTCTCGACCGGGGAGCTGTTTTTT
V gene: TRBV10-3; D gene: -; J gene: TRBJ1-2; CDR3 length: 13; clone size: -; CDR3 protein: CAISDMDSYGYTF; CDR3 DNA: TGTGCCATCAGTGACATGGACAGCTATGGCTACACCTTC
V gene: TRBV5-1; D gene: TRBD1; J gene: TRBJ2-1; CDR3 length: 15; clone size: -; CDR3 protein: CASSLEQGMVVEQFF; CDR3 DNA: TGCGCCAGCAGCTTGGAACAGGGGATGGTGGTTGAGCAGTTCTTC
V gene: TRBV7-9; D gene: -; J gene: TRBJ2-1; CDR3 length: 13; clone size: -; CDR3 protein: CATNGPLEDEQFF; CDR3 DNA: TGTGCCACCAACGGCCCCTTGGAGGATGAGCAGTTCTTC
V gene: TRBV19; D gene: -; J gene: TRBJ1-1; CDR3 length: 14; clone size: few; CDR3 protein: CASSIVLGGNGAFF; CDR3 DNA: TGTGCCAGTAGTATTGTACTAGGCGGTAATGGAGCTTTCTTT
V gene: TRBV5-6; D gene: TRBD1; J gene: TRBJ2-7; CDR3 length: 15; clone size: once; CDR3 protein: CASSLSGTGYVEQYF; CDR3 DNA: TGTGCCAGCAGCTTGTCAGGGACAGGGTATGTGGAGCAGTACTTC
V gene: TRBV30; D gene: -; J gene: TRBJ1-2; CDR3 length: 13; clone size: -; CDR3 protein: CAWGTQGSSGYTF; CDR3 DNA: TGTGCCTGGGGGACACAGGGAAGCAGTGGCTACACCTTC
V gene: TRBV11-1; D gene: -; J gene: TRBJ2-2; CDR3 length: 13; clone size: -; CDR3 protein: CASSPLGGGELFF; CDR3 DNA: TGTGCCAGCAGCCCCCTTGGAGGCGGGGAGCTGTTTTTT
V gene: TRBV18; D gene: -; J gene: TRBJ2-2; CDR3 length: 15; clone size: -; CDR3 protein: CASSPPNRATGELFF; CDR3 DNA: TGTGCCAGCTCACCACCCAACAGGGCCACCGGGGAGCTGTTTTTT
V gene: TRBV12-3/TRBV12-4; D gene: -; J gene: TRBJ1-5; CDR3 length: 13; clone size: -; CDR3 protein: CASSLQNNQPQHF; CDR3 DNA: TGTGCCAGCAGTTTACAGAACAATCAGCCCCAGCATTTT